These 27 T cell receptor beta chains share one sample of origin, sequenced in a study of blood T cell repertoires in COVID-19. TCRdb's copy holds only in-frame clones and misses some; the assay was immunoSEQ multiplex PCR. The repertoire holds approximately 310,000 clones, with 89% as singletons. The sample comprised PBMCs or T cells enriched from blood (not recorded which). Receptors originate from a man between 60 and 70 years old who had recovered from COVID-19.

The gene calls are TRBV10-3 and TRBJ1-2; D is perhaps TRBD1 (6 bases). There are 14 residues in the CDR3. With 5 bases removed from V and 5 bases from J, the gap between germline ends came to 15 bases. CDR1 is ENHRY, CDR2 SYGVKD, per germline. CDR3 bases: TGTGCCATCAGTCCCGGAGGGGGGGGGTATGGCTACACCTTC. Translation: CAISPGGGGYGYTF.

This chain uses TRBV19 with TRBJ1-5; D may be TRBD1 (6 bases). Deletions cut 4 bases from V and 2 bases from J, with 15 bases between. The V gene's germline CDR1 is LNHDA and CDR2 SQIVND (reference sequence). This CDR3 comprises 16 residues. The CDR3 sequence is CASSTPGGAGNQPQHF. In DNA, the CDR3 is TGTGCCAGTAGTACCCCTGGGGGCGCAGGCAATCAGCCCCAGCATTTT.

This rearrangement joins TRBV13 to TRBJ1-1; D remains ambiguous. Germline lookup yields CDR1 PRHDT and CDR2 FYEKMQ (reference sequence). The CDR3 runs to 14 residues. V was cut by 6 bases and J by 3 bases, with 14 bases left in between. The CDR3 sequence: CASRVITRYTEAFF. The CDR3 DNA reads TGTGCCAGCAGAGTCATTACCCGGTACACTGAAGCTTTCTTT.

The CDR3 DNA reads as TGTGCCAGCAGTTACTCCGTGGACAGTAACAACTATGGCTACACCTTC. It is translated as CASSYSVDSNNYGYTF. The genes are TRBV6-5 and TRBJ1-2, with D possibly matching TRBD1 (6 bases). This CDR3 is 16 amino acids long. Between the trimmed V and J ends, which lost 0 bases and 2 bases, there was a span of 13 bases. Germline V gene data show CDR1 as MNHEY and CDR2 as SVGAGI.

This rearrangement joins TRBV28 to TRBJ1-2, with 10 bases lining up with TRBD1. Trimming removed 7 bases from V and 8 bases from J; junction bases left unmatched: 7. The CDR3 is 13 residues long. Looked up from germline, CDR1 is MDHEN and CDR2 is SYDVKM. CDR3 region: CASTLTGGGGYTF. Written as DNA, the CDR3 is TGTGCCAGCACACTGACAGGGGGCGGCGGCTACACCTTC.

Only a few counts were recorded for this clone. The chain recombines TRBV28 with TRBJ2-5; TRBD2 aligns across 14 bases. This CDR3 contains 16 residues. The germline V gene has CDR1 MDHEN and CDR2 SYDVKM. V lost 5 bases to trimming and J lost 9 bases; unmatched junction nucleotides: 11. This CDR3 reads CASSGLRGLAGVSQYF. CDR3 DNA sequence: TGTGCCAGCAGTGGACTCCGGGGACTAGCGGGAGTGTCCCAGTACTTC.

The V gene is TRBV19, the J gene TRBJ2-7; 9 nucleotides match TRBD1. J was trimmed by 6 bases and V by 4 bases; bases with no gene match: 7. The germline gives CDR1 LNHDA, CDR2 SQIVND (reference sequence). CDR3 size: 14 residues. The CDR3 here is CASSTLQGAVEQYF. The CDR3, as DNA: TGTGCCAGTAGTACACTACAGGGGGCTGTCGAGCAGTACTTC.

A single count supports this clone. V gene TRBV19 combines with J gene TRBJ1-1, with D unclear. This CDR3 spans 15 amino acids. Between the trimmed V and J ends, which lost 5 bases and 1 base, there was a span of 14 bases. The germline CDR1 and CDR2 sequences are LNHDA and SQIVND (reference sequence). The CDR3 region has the DNA TGTGCCAGTAGTTTCCGTAGAAGCGAGAACACTGAAGCTTTCTTT. Protein: CASSFRRSENTEAFF. The variable domain in full, with the rest retrieved from reference TRBV19 and TRBJ1-1, is DGGITQSPKYLFRKEGQNVTLSCEQNLNHDAMYWYRQDPGQGLRLIYYSQIVNDFQKGDIAEGYSVSREKKESFPLTVTSAQKNPTAFYLCASSFRRSENTEAFFGQGTRLTVV.

This chain connects TRBV7-3 to TRBJ2-5; 9 bases align to TRBD1. Losses at the gene ends were 3 bases for V and 7 bases for J; bases not matched to a gene: 12. The CDR3 loop spans 16 amino acids. CDR1 is SGHTA and CDR2 is FQGTGA in the germline V gene. CDR3 sequence reads: CASSLARDRAFGTQYF. Here the CDR3 DNA reads TGTGCCAGCAGCTTGGCCAGGGACAGGGCATTTGGGACCCAGTACTTC.

V usage is TRBV19 and J usage is TRBJ1-5; D is uncertain. The CDR3 has 13 residues. V lost 0 bases and J 6 bases, leaving 6 bases between the germline ends. CDR1 is LNHDA and CDR2 is SQIVND in the germline V gene (reference sequence). The CDR3 loop reads CASSIDPRQPQHF. The CDR3 nucleotides read TGTGCCAGTAGTATAGATCCTCGTCAGCCCCAGCATTTT.

The V and J genes are TRBV5-1 and TRBJ2-3; D might be TRBD2 (5 bases). This CDR3 is 15 amino acids long. Germline CDR1 is SGHRS and CDR2 is YFSETQ. V lost 3 bases to trimming and J lost 4 bases, with 15 bases between them. The DNA for the CDR3 is TGCGCCAGCAGCTCCGGACGGGTGGAGGCAGATACGCAGTATTTT. This gives the protein CASSSGRVEADTQYF.

V is TRBV29-1 and J is TRBJ2-1, with TRBD2 as a possible D gene (6 bases). Looked up from germline, CDR1 is SQVTM and CDR2 is ANQGSEA. This CDR3 spans 17 amino acids. The germline V and J ends were trimmed by 1 base and 1 base, with 17 bases remaining between them. CDR3 sequence (DNA): TGCAGCGTTGAAGGGCCTCGCGGAGGGGCGTCCTACAATGAGCAGTTCTTC. It translates to CSVEGPRGGASYNEQFF.

In DNA, the CDR3 is TGTGCCAGCAGTTTATCGTCAGGGCGGGAAAAACTGTTTTTT. It is translated as CASSLSSGREKLFF. This sequence joins TRBV28 and TRBJ1-4; TRBD1 might be the D (5 bases). Trimming shortened V by 1 base and J by 8 bases, and 11 bases separated the two germline ends. The CDR3 consists of 14 residues. Germline CDR1 MDHEN, CDR2 SYDVKM.

The chain joins TRBV19 to TRBJ1-2; no firm D call. Germline CDR1 is LNHDA and CDR2 is SQIVND (reference sequence). V shed 5 bases and J shed 3 bases, with 16 bases lying between them. This CDR3 region has 15 residues. The CDR3 is CASSPRGPPDYGYTF. The CDR3, as DNA: TGTGCCAGTAGTCCCCGGGGTCCTCCGGACTATGGCTACACCTTC.

This rearrangement joins TRBV19 to TRBJ1-1; 10 nucleotides agree with TRBD1. Germline CDR1 and CDR2: LNHDA and SQIVND (reference sequence). The CDR3 consists of 15 residues. Trimming removed 4 bases from V and 3 bases from J; junction bases left unmatched: 5. The CDR3, as DNA: TGTGCCAGTAGTACAACCGGGACAGGGGACACTGAAGCTTTCTTT. Translating gives CASSTTGTGDTEAFF. Using reference TRBV19 and TRBJ1-1 for the parts outside the CDR3, the full variable domain is DGGITQSPKYLFRKEGQNVTLSCEQNLNHDAMYWYRQDPGQGLRLIYYSQIVNDFQKGDIAEGYSVSREKKESFPLTVTSAQKNPTAFYLCASSTTGTGDTEAFFGQGTRLTVV.

In this sample, this clone turned up a few times. The chain recombines TRBV3-1 (or the pseudogene TRBV3-2) with TRBJ1-6; no reliable D call. Germline loops: CDR1 LGHDT, CDR2 YNNKEL (reference sequence). V was pared by 1 base and J by 4 bases, with 5 bases between. The CDR3 length is 14 residues. The CDR3 nucleotides read TGTGCCAGCAGCCAAGTCGTTTATAATTCACCCCTCCACTTT. This codes for CASSQVVYNSPLHF.

The gene calls are TRBV9 and TRBJ1-3; 8 bases are shared with TRBD1. V shed 4 bases, J shed 2 bases, and the junction held 5 bases outside the gene matches. The CDR3 consists of 15 residues. CDR1 and CDR2 (germline): SGDLS, YYNGEE. CDR3 sequence: CASSTGQGPGNTIYF. The DNA for the CDR3 is TGTGCCAGCAGCACAGGACAGGGCCCTGGAAACACCATATATTTT.

The chain is built from TRBV5-1 and TRBJ2-5; 9 bases line up with TRBD1. The CDR3 is 15 residues long. CDR1 SGHRS and CDR2 YFSETQ come from the germline V gene. The junction had 5 bases not matched to a gene; V was cut back by 1 base and J by 4 bases. This CDR3 is CASSLTTTGGETQYF. DNA for the CDR3: TGCGCCAGCAGCTTGACTACGACAGGGGGAGAGACCCAGTACTTC.

The chain combines TRBV6-5 with TRBJ1-3, with D unclear. The CDR3 has 15 residues. V lost 6 bases and J 4 bases, leaving 16 bases between the germline ends. Germline CDR1 MNHEY, CDR2 SVGAGI. The CDR3 loop is CASSQSLNPGNTIYF. The CDR3 nucleotides read TGTGCCAGCAGCCAGTCTTTAAACCCGGGAAACACCATATATTTT.

The J gene is TRBJ1-2, the V gene TRBV24-1; TRBD1 matches 8 bases. The length of the CDR3 is 16 residues. Trimming at V came to 4 bases and at J to 4 bases, leaving 10 bases not matched to a gene. Germline lookup yields CDR1 KGHDR and CDR2 SFDVKD. In DNA form, the CDR3 reads TGTGCCACCAGTGACTCCGGGACAGGACGCCCCTATGGCTACACCTTC. This codes for CATSDSGTGRPYGYTF.

The CDR3 region has the DNA TGTGCCAGCGCCCCAGGGGCAGCCACTAGCACAGATACGCAGTATTTT. This codes for CASAPGAATSTDTQYF. This chain uses TRBV7-9 with TRBJ2-3, with D maybe TRBD1 (6 bases). Germline-derived CDR1 and CDR2 are SEHNR and FQNEAQ (reference sequence). Trimming took 8 bases from V and 0 from J, leaving 18 bases between them. This CDR3 has 16 amino acids.

The rearrangement uses TRBV28 and TRBJ1-5; D unclear. The germline gives CDR1 MDHEN, CDR2 SYDVKM. This CDR3 spans 12 amino acids. Deletions cut 10 bases from V and 3 bases from J, with 10 bases between. This chain's CDR3 is CATRDLNQPQHF. The CDR3 DNA reads TGTGCCACCCGGGATCTCAATCAGCCCCAGCATTTT.

This clone was counted a single time. V usage is TRBV6-5 and J usage is TRBJ1-6, with D unresolved. CDR1 MNHEY and CDR2 SVGAGI come from the germline V gene. This CDR3 contains 13 residues. With 2 bases removed from V and 9 bases from J, the gap between germline ends came to 8 bases. The CDR3 here is CASSYEESSPLHF. The CDR3 DNA reads as TGTGCCAGCAGTTACGAAGAGTCTTCACCCCTCCACTTT.

The chain carries TRBV7-9 and TRBJ1-2; D might be TRBD1 (5 bases). Trimming removed 1 base at V and 6 bases at J, with 9 bases between. This CDR3 region has 13 residues. From germline, CDR1 is SEHNR and CDR2 FQNEAQ (reference sequence). CDR3 sequence reads: CASSLGEGNGYTF. The CDR3 DNA sequence: TGTGCCAGCAGCTTAGGGGAGGGGAATGGCTACACCTTC.

J is TRBJ2-1 and V is TRBV11-2; D perhaps matches TRBD2 (5 bases). Germline CDR1 and CDR2: SGHAT and FQNNGV. CDR3 length: 15 amino acids. The V and J ends lost 4 bases and 0 bases respectively, with 10 bases between them. CDR3 sequence: CASSSAASSYNEQFF. The CDR3 nucleotides are TGTGCCAGCAGCTCAGCGGCGAGCTCCTACAATGAGCAGTTCTTC.

V gene TRBV3-1 (or the pseudogene TRBV3-2) combines with J gene TRBJ2-3; 7 bases line up with TRBD2. Germline V gene lookup returns CDR1 LGHDT and CDR2 YNNKEL (reference sequence). V lost 0 bases, J lost 2 bases, and 11 bases stayed unmatched. The CDR3 runs 18 residues. CDR3 sequence (DNA): TGTGCCAGCAGCCAAGATCGAGGGTGGCGGGAGCCCACAGATACGCAGTATTTT. Amino acids: CASSQDRGWREPTDTQYF.

The rearrangement joins TRBV5-4 to TRBJ1-2, with TRBD1 matching over 11 bases. The ends lost 3 bases at V and 5 bases at J; junction bases unmatched: 9. Germline loops: CDR1 SGHNT, CDR2 YYREEE (reference sequence). The CDR3 is 16 amino acids. The CDR3 reads CASSSGGQGEIYGYTF. The CDR3 DNA reads as TGTGCCAGCAGCTCCGGGGGACAGGGGGAGATTTATGGCTACACCTTC.